The 22 T cell receptor beta chains below come from one sample, sequenced in a study of low-dose radiotherapy and immunotherapy resistance in tumors. Covering alpha and beta chains, TRAV- and TRBV-specific primers were used for the first-strand cDNA. Over around 19 PCR cycles, TCRs were amplified from a constant-region primer and V-primer adapter. MiXCR, run by TCRdb on the reads, gives a single entry per CDR3 protein. There are tens of thousands of distinct CDR3 sequences in the sample; 15% to 20% occur only once, and 2.8% lies in the top ten. Time point in this sample: before trial treatment. The sequenced sample was PBMCs, obtained before treatment. Every receptor here comes from a male donor with prostate cancer.

This clonotype has at least ten counts. The genes are TRBV18 and TRBJ2-3; 13 bases agree with TRBD2. Germline V gives CDR1 KGHSH, CDR2 LQKENI. Trimming removed 8 bases from V and 6 bases from J; junction bases left unmatched: 2. The CDR3 spans 13 residues. The CDR3, as DNA: TGTGCCAGCAGGGGACTAGCGGGGGATACGCAGTATTTT. As protein: CASRGLAGDTQYF.

The table lists this clonotype with many counts. The rearrangement joins TRBV6-2 or TRBV6-3 to TRBJ2-7, with D maybe TRBD1 (6 bases). The length of the CDR3 is 14 residues. V lost 6 bases to trimming and J lost 3 bases, with 15 bases between them. Germline CDR1 reads MNHEY; CDR2 reads SVGEGT. The CDR3 region is CASRKQGNNYEQYF. In DNA form, the CDR3 reads TGTGCCAGCAGAAAACAGGGAAATAACTACGAGCAGTACTTC.

In its sample, this clonotype was seen many times. This chain connects TRBV18 to TRBJ2-7; the D call may be TRBD1 or TRBD2 (6 bases each). Germline V lookup: CDR1 KGHSH, CDR2 LQKENI. The CDR3 loop spans 14 amino acids. V lost 2 bases and J 6 bases, leaving 14 bases between the germline ends. The CDR3 sequence: CASSPNGGRSEQYF. In DNA form, the CDR3 reads TGTGCCAGCTCACCAAATGGGGGGCGTAGCGAGCAGTACTTC.

This clonotype was observed a few times. DNA of the CDR3: TGCGCCAGCAGCAAGTCCCAGGGCTCTGGGGCCAACGTCCTGACTTTC. Residues: CASSKSQGSGANVLTF. The chain employs TRBV5-1 and TRBJ2-6; D may be TRBD1 (5 bases). The V end was cut by 4 bases, the J end by 0 bases, with 11 bases between. The CDR3 consists of 16 residues. The germline V gene encodes CDR1 SGHRS and CDR2 YFSETQ. The entire variable domain, with the rest obtained from reference TRBV5-1 and TRBJ2-6, is as follows: KAGVTQTPRYLIKTRGQQVTLSCSPISGHRSVSWYQQTPGQGLQFLFEYFSETQRNKGNFPGRFSGRQFSNSRSEMNVSTLELGDSALYLCASSKSQGSGANVLTFGAGSRLTVL.

This clonotype was seen at least ten times. This CDR3 is CASRDTGTSAYEQYF. CDR3 DNA: TGCGCCAGCAGAGACACCGGGACCAGTGCCTACGAGCAGTACTTC. The chain couples TRBV5-1 to TRBJ2-7; D possibly matches TRBD1 or TRBD2 (5 bases each). Germline V gene lookup returns CDR1 SGHRS and CDR2 YFSETQ. This CDR3 contains 15 residues. The V gene lost 5 bases and the J gene lost 2 bases, with 17 bases spanning the gap.

This clonotype was counted at least ten times. The rearrangement uses TRBV9 and TRBJ1-2, with 8 bases matching TRBD1. The CDR3 length is 12 residues. Per the germline V gene, CDR1 is SGDLS and CDR2 is YYNGEE. J gave up 8 bases and V 3 bases, and 3 bases lay outside the gene matches. CDR3 DNA: TGTGCCAGCAGCGGGGGACAGGTAGGCTACACCTTC. Translated, it gives CASSGGQVGYTF.

The chain couples TRBV18 to TRBJ2-5; tentatively, D is TRBD2 (6 bases). The germline V gene encodes CDR1 KGHSH and CDR2 LQKENI. Trimming left V 3 bases short and J 9 bases short, with 17 bases between. The length of the CDR3 is 14 residues. The CDR3 DNA is TGTGCCAGCTCACCCCCTAGCGTCACAGTGGCCCAGTACTTC. Protein product: CASSPPSVTVAQYF. Full variable domain (remainder filled in from reference TRBV18 and TRBJ2-5): NAGVMQNPRHLVRRRGQEARLRCSPMKGHSHVYWYRQLPEEGLKFMVYLQKENIIDESGMPKERFSAEFPKEGPSILRIQQVVRGDSAAYFCASSPPSVTVAQYFGPGTRLLVL.

There are many counts of this clonotype. This sequence joins TRBV6-2 or TRBV6-3 and TRBJ2-7; possible D gene TRBD1, 5 bases. From germline, CDR1 is MNHEY and CDR2 SVGEGT. Trimming stripped 6 bases from V and 5 bases from J, with 17 bases between. This CDR3 is 14 amino acids long. CDR3 nucleotide sequence: TGTGCCAGCAGACAACAGGATTCGGGCCACGAGCAGTACTTC. Amino acid sequence: CASRQQDSGHEQYF.

This clonotype was seen many times. V and J are TRBV20-1 and TRBJ2-1; D unresolved. The CDR3 contains 14 residues. The germline gives CDR1 DFQATT, CDR2 SNEGSKA (reference sequence). The V and J ends lost 1 base and 3 bases respectively, with 10 bases between them. The CDR3 loop is CSARGSFGYNEQFF. CDR3 nucleotide sequence: TGCAGTGCTAGAGGGTCGTTCGGCTACAATGAGCAGTTCTTC.

This clonotype was counted at least ten times. The chain is built from TRBV20-1 and TRBJ1-1; D gene unclear. The CDR3 is 14 amino acids. Germline CDR1 DFQATT, CDR2 SNEGSKA (reference sequence). Trimming cost V 0 bases and J 4 bases, with 12 bases left between them. CDR3 sequence: CSARDLKISTEAFF. Written as DNA, the CDR3 is TGCAGTGCTAGAGATCTTAAGATATCCACTGAAGCTTTCTTT.

The table lists this clonotype with many counts. The chain links TRBV5-1 to TRBJ1-2, with D possibly TRBD1 on 5 matching bases. V was trimmed by 4 bases and J by 3 bases, leaving 16 bases between them. Germline CDR1 SGHRS, CDR2 YFSETQ. This CDR3 contains 15 residues. CDR3: CASSPGPDSYYGYTF. CDR3 DNA: TGCGCCAGCAGCCCCGGTCCCGACAGCTACTATGGCTACACCTTC.

V is TRBV5-5 and J is TRBJ1-2; 8 bases align to TRBD1. Germline V lookup: CDR1 SGHKS, CDR2 YYEKEE (reference sequence). This CDR3 comprises 13 residues. With V trimmed by 5 bases and J by 6 bases, 6 bases remained unmatched. The CDR3 coding sequence is TGTGCCAGCAGGCGACAGGGGCGAGATGGCTACACCTTC. Residues: CASRRQGRDGYTF.

This clonotype showed up just a few times. The CDR3 DNA follows: TGTGCCAGCACCCGCGAACCGACTAATTCACCCCTCCACTTT. It is translated as CASTREPTNSPLHF. The rearrangement joins TRBV9 to TRBJ1-6; D uncertain. The germline V and J ends were trimmed by 6 bases and 6 bases, with 13 bases remaining between them. Germline values: CDR1 SGDLS, CDR2 YYNGEE. CDR3 length: 14 amino acids.

The sample holds many counts of this clonotype. This chain connects TRBV20-1 to TRBJ2-7; 7 nucleotides line up with TRBD1. The CDR3 length is 14 residues. The V gene end was trimmed by 3 bases and the J gene end by 3 bases; junction bases not matched to a gene: 8. Germline loops: CDR1 DFQATT, CDR2 SNEGSKA (reference sequence). The CDR3 bases are TGCAGTGCTAGTGAGACAGGGCCACTCTACGAGCAGTACTTC. This gives the protein CSASETGPLYEQYF.

There are many counts of this clonotype. At one boundary the junction diverges from the germline segment, which might be a read error. V is TRBV5-1 and J is TRBJ2-3; 9 bases match TRBD2. Germline loops: CDR1 SGHRS, CDR2 YFSETQ. The CDR3 totals 15 residues. The CDR3 DNA reads as TGTGCCAGCAGCTTACCGGGACTAGCTGTAGATACGCAGTATTTT. It yields the protein CASSLPGLAVDTQYF.

This clonotype was picked up many times. This rearrangement joins TRBV7-2 to TRBJ2-1, with no clear D. The germline V and J ends were trimmed by 2 bases and 0 bases, with 8 bases remaining between them. CDR3 length: 15 residues. CDR1 and CDR2 (germline): SGHTA, FQGNSA. This CDR3 reads CASSLIPYSYNEQFF. The CDR3 bases are TGTGCCAGCAGCTTAATACCTTACTCCTACAATGAGCAGTTCTTC.

This clonotype was counted ten times or more. The chain recombines TRBV7-2 with TRBJ2-3; 11 nucleotides match TRBD2. The CDR3 spans 15 residues. Per the germline V gene, CDR1 is SGHTA and CDR2 is FQGNSA. V shed 5 bases and J 1 base; nucleotides not matched to a gene: 2. The CDR3 reads CASSRGLAGTDTQYF. CDR3 nucleotide sequence: TGTGCCAGCAGCCGGGGACTAGCGGGCACAGATACGCAGTATTTT.

This clonotype has a count of ten or more. The rearrangement uses TRBV2 and TRBJ2-7; D unresolved. V was trimmed by 8 bases and J by 7 bases, leaving 21 bases between them. The CDR3 is 14 residues long. Germline lookup yields CDR1 SNHLY and CDR2 FYNNEI. The CDR3 sequence is CASDKGLPPSEQYF. CDR3 DNA: TGTGCCAGCGACAAAGGGCTGCCTCCCTCTGAGCAGTACTTC.

On this clonotype itself: This may arise from a read error, as a much more abundant clone is one base away. DNA for the CDR3: TGTGCCGGCAGCAACCCGAGGACCACAGATACGCAGTATTTT. Translating gives CAGSNPRTTDTQYF. The chain has TRBV6-1 and TRBJ2-3; D gene ambiguous. The CDR3 totals 14 residues. CDR1 MNHNS and CDR2 SASEGT come from the germline V gene.

The chain recombines TRBV7-9 with TRBJ2-1; D is undetermined. CDR1 is SEHNR and CDR2 is FQNEAQ in the germline V gene (reference sequence). The CDR3 extends over 14 amino acids. V was cut by 4 bases and J by 9 bases, with 16 bases left in between. This chain's CDR3 is CASSSPGLGSEQFF. Written as DNA, the CDR3 is TGTGCCAGCAGCTCGCCAGGATTGGGTAGTGAGCAGTTCTTC.

The chain joins TRBV20-1 to TRBJ2-7; D might be TRBD2 (5 bases). Germline CDR1 and CDR2: DFQATT and SNEGSKA (reference sequence). The CDR3 covers 12 residues. The V and J ends lost 4 bases and 1 base respectively, with 8 bases between them. The CDR3 DNA reads TGCAGTGCTACCGGGGTATCCTACGAGCAGTACTTC. Its protein is CSATGVSYEQYF.

This clonotype was recorded at least ten times. The genes are TRBV20-1 and TRBJ2-3, with a possible D match to TRBD2 (6 bases). CDR1 is DFQATT and CDR2 is SNEGSKA in the germline V gene (reference sequence). CDR3 size: 16 residues. V lost 3 bases and J 0 bases, leaving 16 bases between the germline ends. This chain's CDR3 is CSASKRVAESTDTQYF. CDR3 sequence (DNA): TGCAGTGCTAGTAAGCGGGTAGCGGAAAGCACAGATACGCAGTATTTT.